A single sample is the source of the 10 T cell receptor beta chains below, sequenced in a study of shared clonotypes between healthy human individuals. Generated by immunoSEQ multiplex PCR, the TCRdb table keeps only in-frame clones and is missing some. Here the sample spans a few million clones, 90% to 96% being singletons. Material: naive CD4+ T cells sorted from blood. As for subset: CD45RA+ positively selected. These receptors originate from a man younger than 35 in good health.

The chain carries TRBV30 and TRBJ1-4; unclear D gene. CDR1 and CDR2 from the germline V gene are GTSNPN and SVGIG (reference sequence). Trimming took 2 bases from V and 0 from J, leaving 16 bases between them. The CDR3 contains 17 residues. CDR3 loop: CAWSRRRTVSTNEKLFF. CDR3 nucleotides: TGTGCCTGGAGTCGTCGTAGGACGGTGTCAACTAATGAAAAACTGTTTTTT.

In its sample, this clone was seen once. The chain carries TRBV4-1 and TRBJ2-4; 9 bases are a match to TRBD1. This CDR3 contains 16 residues. Germline trimming cut 2 bases from V and 2 bases from J; bases unmatched to any gene: 4. Germline loops: CDR1 MGHRA, CDR2 YSYEKL. CDR3 DNA: TGCGCCAGCAGCCAAACAGGGGGCATGACCAAAAACATTCAGTACTTC. Translating it yields CASSQTGGMTKNIQYF.

The V gene is TRBV6-1, the J gene TRBJ2-7; 13 nucleotides line up with TRBD2. This CDR3 has 15 residues. CDR1 MNHNS and CDR2 SASEGT come from the germline V gene. Trimming removed 6 bases from V and 3 bases from J; junction bases left unmatched: 5. The CDR3 coding sequence is TGTGCCAGCAGGGGGAGACTAGCGGGAGGCTACGAGCAGTACTTC. Protein product: CASRGRLAGGYEQYF.

The gene calls are TRBV5-1 and TRBJ2-7, with D unresolved. CDR1 and CDR2 (germline): SGHRS, YFSETQ. V gave up 4 bases and J gave up 0 bases, with 17 bases separating them. This CDR3 is built from 16 residues. The CDR3 nucleotides are TGCGCCAGCAGCCTAAATCCGACTCAGAGCTCCTACGAGCAGTACTTC. Translated: CASSLNPTQSSYEQYF.

As to this clone: The sample has other DNA sequences that encode this CDR3 too. CDR3 bases: TGTGCCAGCAGCCAGCAAGGGGAGACCCAGTACTTC. Translating gives CASSQQGETQYF. V gene TRBV11-2 combines with J gene TRBJ2-5, with unresolved D. CDR3 length: 12 amino acids. Trimming took 5 bases from V and 5 from J, leaving 9 bases between them. The germline V gene encodes CDR1 SGHAT and CDR2 FQNNGV. Using reference TRBV11-2 and TRBJ2-5 for the parts outside the CDR3, the full variable domain is EAGVAQSPRYKIIEKRQSVAFWCNPISGHATLYWYQQILGQGPKLLIQFQNNGVVDDSQLPKDRFSAERLKGVDSTLKIQPAKLEDSAVYLCASSQQGETQYFGPGTRLLVL.

This sequence joins TRBV21-1 and TRBJ1-2; the table's D call TRBD1 went unverified against the DNA. TRBV21-1 is marked as a pseudogene. CDR3 length: 16 residues. Here the CDR3 reads CASSNYRDRGHGGYTF. CDR3 nucleotides: TGTGCCAGCAGCAATTACCGGGACAGGGGGCATGGTGGCTACACCTTC.

The rearrangement uses TRBV5-6 and TRBJ1-1, with D possibly TRBD1 on 6 matching bases. V lost 6 bases to trimming and J lost 0 bases, with 12 bases between them. The CDR3 loop spans 14 amino acids. The V gene's germline CDR1 is SGHDT and CDR2 YYEEEE. The CDR3 reads CASNQGLMNTEAFF. The CDR3 nucleotides are TGTGCCAGCAACCAGGGGTTAATGAACACTGAAGCTTTCTTT. The full variable domain, rest sourced from reference TRBV5-6 and TRBJ1-1, is DAGVTQSPTHLIKTRGQQVTLRCSPKSGHDTVSWYQQALGQGPQFIFQYYEEEERQRGNFPDRFSGHQFPNYSSELNVNALLLGDSALYLCASNQGLMNTEAFFGQGTRLTVV.

This clone was detected once. The chain carries TRBV9 and TRBJ2-3; D ambiguous. Trimming removed 3 bases from V and 5 bases from J, with 1 base in between. The CDR3 loop spans 10 amino acids. Germline CDR1 reads SGDLS; CDR2 reads YYNGEE. The CDR3: CASSGDTQYF. The DNA for the CDR3 is TGTGCCAGCAGCGGAGATACGCAGTATTTT.

The chain is built from TRBV6-6 and TRBJ1-5; no definite D call. The germline V gene has CDR1 MNHNY and CDR2 SVGAGI (reference sequence). The CDR3 is 15 residues long. Trimming took off 0 bases at V and 3 bases at J, with 9 bases between the two ends. The chain's CDR3 is CASSYSSVDNQPQHF. CDR3 nucleotides: TGTGCCAGCAGTTACTCGAGCGTTGACAATCAGCCCCAGCATTTT.

This chain connects TRBV5-5 to TRBJ1-2; D is ambiguous. Germline V gene lookup returns CDR1 SGHKS and CDR2 YYEKEE (reference sequence). The ends were cut back, 1 base at V and 0 bases at J, with 10 bases in the middle. The CDR3 totals 15 residues. CDR3 loop: CASSLRAEANYGYTF. CDR3 DNA sequence: TGTGCCAGCAGCTTGAGGGCGGAAGCTAACTATGGCTACACCTTC.